The source of this T cell receptor (beta chain) is a study of T cells after yellow fever vaccination. Whole-study results and caveats: A weaker but faster secondary response was observed, peaking on day 5 versus 15.

This clonotype was counted only a few times. Its antigen is not identified. TCRdb reprocessed the 5' RACE reads via MiXCR and lists one record per CDR3 protein. The table has approximately 600,000 distinct CDR3 sequences, around 12% seen once. Germline CDR1 and CDR2: SGHNT and YYREEE (reference sequence). The V end was cut by 4 bases, the J end by 1 base, with 8 bases between. There are 13 residues in the CDR3. This chain connects TRBV5-4 to TRBJ1-1, with a weak D call TRBD1 (5 bases). Sequencing was performed on PBMCs, taken on the day of the yellow fever booster vaccination. The TCR was taken from a man aged 25 to 45 who received the YFV17D yellow fever vaccine. CDR3 DNA sequence: TGTGCCAGCAGCGGGGCGCCGAACACTGAAGCTTTCTTT. It yields the protein CASSGAPNTEAFF.